This entry is about one T cell receptor (beta chain). Some clones are missing from TCRdb's copy, which holds only in-frame ones; the method was immunoSEQ multiplex PCR. This table holds around 99,000 clones, 80% to 95% found once. The sample is drawn from a study of T cell changes during pregnancy in multiple sclerosis. The sequence was obtained from a female donor with multiple sclerosis, enrolled in a pregnancy study. The specimen was peripheral blood, collected in the first trimester of pregnancy.

CDR3 sequence: CASSRTANTEAFF. CDR3 DNA sequence: TGTGCCAGCAGCCGGACAGCAAACACTGAAGCTTTCTTT. The gene calls are TRBV5-6 and TRBJ1-1, with D tentatively TRBD1 (6 bases). The CDR3 spans 13 residues. Germline V gene sequence: CDR1 SGHDT, CDR2 YYEEEE. V lost 4 bases to trimming and J lost 2 bases, with 9 bases between them.